This T cell receptor beta chain was sequenced in a study of T cells in Graves' hyperthyroidism and ophthalmopathy. This clonotype was detected many times. Germline V lookup: CDR1 MNHNY, CDR2 SVGAGI (reference sequence). The V gene lost 0 bases and the J gene lost 0 bases, with 12 bases spanning the gap. The CDR3 loop spans 16 amino acids. TCR beta CDR3 regions were amplified from RNA. The HTBI primer set was used in a first-round RT-PCR of the TCR CDR3. TCRdb redid the calling of the multiplex PCR reads with MiXCR, one entry per CDR3 protein. The sample has about 400,000 distinct CDR3 sequences, less than 15% seen once; the top ten hold 9.2%.

This sequence was found in a woman aged 18-30 years with Graves' hyperthyroidism. Input material: blood. This chain joins TRBV6-6 and TRBJ2-7, with no clear D. The CDR3 DNA is TGTGCCAGCAGTTACTCGGCCTTCAGAAGCTCCTACGAGCAGTACTTC. The encoded protein is CASSYSAFRSSYEQYF.